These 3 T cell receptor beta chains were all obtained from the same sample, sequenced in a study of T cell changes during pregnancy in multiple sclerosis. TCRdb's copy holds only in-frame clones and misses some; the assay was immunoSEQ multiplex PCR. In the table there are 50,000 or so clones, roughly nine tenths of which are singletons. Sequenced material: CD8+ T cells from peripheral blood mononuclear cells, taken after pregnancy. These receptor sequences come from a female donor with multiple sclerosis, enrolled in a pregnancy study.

The CDR3 DNA follows: TGTGCCAGCAGCCAAGTTTTTGAAGGGGGGGGCAGAGAGACCCAGTACTTC. It is translated as CASSQVFEGGGRETQYF. The chain combines TRBV4-2 with TRBJ2-5, with D possibly matching TRBD2 (7 bases). The V gene's germline CDR1 is LGHNA and CDR2 YNFKEQ. V lost 1 base and J 4 bases, leaving 19 bases between the germline ends. The CDR3 is made up of 17 amino acids.

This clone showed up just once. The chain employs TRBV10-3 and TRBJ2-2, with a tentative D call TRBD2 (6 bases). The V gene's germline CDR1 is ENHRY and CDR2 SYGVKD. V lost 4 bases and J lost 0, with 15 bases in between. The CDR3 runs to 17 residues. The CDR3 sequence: CAISGRGQTANTGELFF. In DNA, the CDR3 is TGTGCCATCAGTGGGAGGGGTCAGACCGCGAACACCGGGGAGCTGTTTTTT.

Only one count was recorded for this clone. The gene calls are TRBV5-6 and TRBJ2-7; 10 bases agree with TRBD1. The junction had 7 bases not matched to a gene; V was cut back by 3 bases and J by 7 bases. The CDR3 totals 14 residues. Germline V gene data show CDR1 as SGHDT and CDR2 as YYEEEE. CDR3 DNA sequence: TGTGCCAGCAGCTCCGGGACAGGGGTTGGAGAGCAGTACTTC. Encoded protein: CASSSGTGVGEQYF.